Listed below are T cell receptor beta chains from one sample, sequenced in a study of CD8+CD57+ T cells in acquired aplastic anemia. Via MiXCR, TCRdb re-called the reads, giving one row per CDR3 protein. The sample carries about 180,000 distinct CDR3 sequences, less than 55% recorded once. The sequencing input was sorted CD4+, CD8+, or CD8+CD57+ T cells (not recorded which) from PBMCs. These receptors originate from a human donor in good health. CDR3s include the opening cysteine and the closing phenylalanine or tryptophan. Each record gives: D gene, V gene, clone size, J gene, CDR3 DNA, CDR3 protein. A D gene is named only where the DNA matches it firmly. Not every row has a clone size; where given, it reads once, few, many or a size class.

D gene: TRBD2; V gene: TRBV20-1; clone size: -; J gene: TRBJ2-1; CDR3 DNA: TGCAGTGCCAGAGGACTAGCGGGAGGGGGACGGGAAACCTACAATGAGCAGTTCTTC; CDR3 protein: CSARGLAGGGRETYNEQFF
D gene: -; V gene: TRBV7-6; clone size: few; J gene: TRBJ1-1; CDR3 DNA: TGTGCCAGCAGCTTAGCGAGTGGTCAGTTGAACACTGAAGCTTTCTTT; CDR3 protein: CASSLASGQLNTEAFF
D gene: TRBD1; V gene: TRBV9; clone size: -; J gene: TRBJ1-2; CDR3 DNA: TGTGCCAGCAGCTTAGGGCAGGGGGCCACTGGCTACACCTTC; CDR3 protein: CASSLGQGATGYTF
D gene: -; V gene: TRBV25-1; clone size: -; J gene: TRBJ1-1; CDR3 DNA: TGTGCCAGCAGTGGTCGGGGACCGTACACTGAAGCTTTCTTT; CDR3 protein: CASSGRGPYTEAFF
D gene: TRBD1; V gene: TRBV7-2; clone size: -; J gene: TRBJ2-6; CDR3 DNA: TGTGCCAGCAGCTTATCGGGACAGGGGGCGGCTGGGGCCAACGTCCTGACTTTC; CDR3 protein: CASSLSGQGAAGANVLTF
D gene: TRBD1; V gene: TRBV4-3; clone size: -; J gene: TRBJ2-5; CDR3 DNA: TGCGCCAGCAGCCAGGCACGCACAGGGGAAGTATGGGGAGAGACCCAGTACTTC; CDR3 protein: CASSQARTGEVWGETQYF
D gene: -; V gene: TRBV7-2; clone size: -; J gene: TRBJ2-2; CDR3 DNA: TGTGCCAGCACCTGGGCGAACACCGGGGAGCTGTTTTTT; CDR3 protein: CASTWANTGELFF
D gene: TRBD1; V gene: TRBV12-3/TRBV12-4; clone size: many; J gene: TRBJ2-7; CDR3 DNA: TGTGCCAGCACTCGGGACAGGACCTACGAGCAGTACTTC; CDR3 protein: CASTRDRTYEQYF
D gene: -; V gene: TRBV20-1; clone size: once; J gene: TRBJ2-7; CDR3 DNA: TGCAGTGCTAGAGATCTCTTGCCCAGCTCCGGTCTCGAGCAGTACTTC; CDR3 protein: CSARDLLPSSGLEQYF
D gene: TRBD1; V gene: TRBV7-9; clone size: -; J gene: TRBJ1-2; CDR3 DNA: TGTGCCAGCAGCTTAGCGATCCAGGGGGATGGCTACACCTTC; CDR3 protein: CASSLAIQGDGYTF
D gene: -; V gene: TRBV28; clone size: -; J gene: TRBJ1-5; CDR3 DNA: TGTGCCAGCAGTAAAAATTACCATCAGCCCCAGCATTTT; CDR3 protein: CASSKNYHQPQHF
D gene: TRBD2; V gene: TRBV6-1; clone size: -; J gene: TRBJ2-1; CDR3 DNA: TGTGCCAGCAGGGGACTAGCGGGAGGAGGGAATGAGCAGTTCTTC; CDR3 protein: CASRGLAGGGNEQFF
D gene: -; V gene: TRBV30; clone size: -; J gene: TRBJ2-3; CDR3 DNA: TGTGCCTGGAGTGTAGGTAGCGGCGTAGATACGCAGTATTTT; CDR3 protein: CAWSVGSGVDTQYF
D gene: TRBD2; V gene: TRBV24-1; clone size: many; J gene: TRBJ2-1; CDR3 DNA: TGTGCCACCAGCGCGGTGAGGAGCGGGGAACGAAGCTCCTACAATGAGCAGTTCTTC; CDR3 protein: CATSAVRSGERSSYNEQFF
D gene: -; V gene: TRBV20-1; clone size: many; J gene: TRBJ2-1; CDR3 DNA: TGCAGTGGACGGGACTCCCTTGGGTATGAGCAGTTCTTC; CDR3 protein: CSGRDSLGYEQFF
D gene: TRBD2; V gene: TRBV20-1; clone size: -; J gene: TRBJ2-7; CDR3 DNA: TGCAGTGCTAGAGGGAAGATCGCGGGGGGTCCGCGGTACTTC; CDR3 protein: CSARGKIAGGPRYF
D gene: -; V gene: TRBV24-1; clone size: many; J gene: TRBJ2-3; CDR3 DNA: TGTGCCACCAGTGATGGGGGGTCCGGCTTGGGGGGTACGCAGTATTTT; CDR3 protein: CATSDGGSGLGGTQYF
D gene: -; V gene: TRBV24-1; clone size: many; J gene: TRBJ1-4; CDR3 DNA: TGTGCCACCAGTGATTTGAGTGATGGCCTTGAAAAACTGTTTTTT; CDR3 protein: CATSDLSDGLEKLFF
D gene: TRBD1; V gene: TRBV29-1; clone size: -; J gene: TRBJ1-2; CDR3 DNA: TGCAGCGTTGACCGGCAGGGGGCTGCGGCGGCGTATGGCTACACCTTC; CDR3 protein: CSVDRQGAAAAYGYTF
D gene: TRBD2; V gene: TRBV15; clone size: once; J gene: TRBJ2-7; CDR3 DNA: TGTGCCACCAGCAGAGTGACTAGCGGGAGGCGTGAGCAGTACTTC; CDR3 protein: CATSRVTSGRREQYF
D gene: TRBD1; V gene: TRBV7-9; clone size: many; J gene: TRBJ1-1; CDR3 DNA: TGTGCCAGCAGCTTAGGGGACAGGGTCAGGGACACTGAAGCTTTCTTT; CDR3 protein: CASSLGDRVRDTEAFF
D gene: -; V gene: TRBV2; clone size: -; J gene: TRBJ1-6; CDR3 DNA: TGTGCCAGCAGTGAGAGGAGGGTTGATTCACCCCTCCACTTT; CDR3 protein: CASSERRVDSPLHF
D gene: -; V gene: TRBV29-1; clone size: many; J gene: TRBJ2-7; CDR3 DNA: TGCAGCGTTTTTAAGGGGCAGAACTACGAGCAGTACTTC; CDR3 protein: CSVFKGQNYEQYF
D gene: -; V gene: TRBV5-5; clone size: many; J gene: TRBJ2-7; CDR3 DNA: TGTGCCAGCAGCTCCCTCGTAGGAGGCGAGCAGTACTTC; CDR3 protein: CASSSLVGGEQYF
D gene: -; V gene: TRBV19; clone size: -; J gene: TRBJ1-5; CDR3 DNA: TGTGCCAGTAGTATCCAAGGGGGCAATCAGCCCCAGCATTTT; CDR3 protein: CASSIQGGNQPQHF
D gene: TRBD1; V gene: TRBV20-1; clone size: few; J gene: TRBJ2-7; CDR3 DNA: TGCAGTGCTAGAGACAGGGACAGGGGGCTGTACGAGCAGTACTTC; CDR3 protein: CSARDRDRGLYEQYF
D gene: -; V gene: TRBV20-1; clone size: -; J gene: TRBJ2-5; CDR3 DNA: TGCAGTGCTAGAGTCCGGGGGGCTACCCGTGAGACCCAGTACTTC; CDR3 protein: CSARVRGATRETQYF
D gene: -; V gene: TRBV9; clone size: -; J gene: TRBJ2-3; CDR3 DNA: TGTGCCAGCAGTCGACCCCGGGACCCGAGTAGCACAGAAACGCAGTATTTT; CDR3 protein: CASSRPRDPSSTETQYF
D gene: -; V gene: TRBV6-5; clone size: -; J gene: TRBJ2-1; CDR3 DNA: TGTGCCAGCGGTTACTCGCTGCGGGACAGCCGAACGTACAATGAGCAGTTCTTC; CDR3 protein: CASGYSLRDSRTYNEQFF
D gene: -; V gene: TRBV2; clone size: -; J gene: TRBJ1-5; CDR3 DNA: TGTGCCAGCAGTGAACGGACTAGCAATCAGCCCCAGCATTTT; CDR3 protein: CASSERTSNQPQHF
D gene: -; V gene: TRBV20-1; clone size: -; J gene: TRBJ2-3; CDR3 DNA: TGCAGTGCTAGTATTAGCTTCGGTCCAGATACGCAGTATTTT; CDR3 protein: CSASISFGPDTQYF